The present entry profiles one T cell receptor (beta chain) with its context. The sample comes from a study of identical twins. Each CDR3 protein gets one entry after TCRdb re-called the 5' RACE reads with MiXCR. The sample holds some 250,000 distinct CDR3 sequences, about 13% seen once. V lost 3 bases and J lost 0, with 18 bases in between. The germline V gene encodes CDR1 SGHAT and CDR2 FQDESV (reference sequence). This CDR3 comprises 18 residues. In addition, the sample was reused for a study of yellow fever vaccine responses in identical twins.

Sequencing input: memory (CD45RO+) T cells sorted from blood. This TCR derives from a young woman in good health. The chain employs TRBV11-1 and TRBJ2-1; tentatively, D is TRBD2 (6 bases). CDR3 sequence: CASSFSPFRGVSYNEQFF. CDR3 in DNA: TGTGCCAGCAGCTTTAGCCCCTTCCGCGGGGTCTCCTACAATGAGCAGTTCTTC.